These T cell receptor beta chains were read from a single sample in a study of CD8 T cells in Susac syndrome. TCRdb redid the calling of the immunoSEQ multiplex PCR reads with MiXCR, one entry per CDR3 protein. The sample gives 170,000 or so distinct CDR3 sequences, around 93% of which show up once; under 0.095% is in the top ten. The sequenced sample was CD4+ T cells from PBMCs. The origin of the receptors is a human donor with multiple sclerosis. CDR3s include the opening cysteine and the closing phenylalanine or tryptophan. The order of the fields is D gene, clone size, J gene, V gene, CDR3 DNA, CDR3 protein. A D gene is named only where the DNA matches it firmly. Where a row states a size, it is once, few, many or the class of an expanded clone; other rows omit it.

TRBD2	NA	TRBJ2-1	TRBV30	TGTGCCTGGAACCGGGGGGGCCAGAATGAGCAGTTCTTC	CAWNRGGQNEQFF
NA	few	TRBJ2-7	TRBV5-6	TGTGCCAGCAGCTTGGGACGGGACGAGCAGTACTTC	CASSLGRDEQYF
NA	NA	TRBJ2-1	TRBV5-1	TGCGCCAGCAGCTTAGGAGGGTATCGTTACAATGAGCAGTTCTTC	CASSLGGYRYNEQFF
NA	NA	TRBJ1-5	TRBV5-1	TGCGCCAGCAGCTCTAGCGGGGAACAGCCCCAGCATTTT	CASSSSGEQPQHF
NA	NA	TRBJ2-7	TRBV6-5	TGTGCCAGCAGCCCCCGCTACCTGAGCTCCTACGAGCAGTACTTC	CASSPRYLSSYEQYF
NA	NA	TRBJ2-4	TRBV28	TGTGCCAGCACCACGGTCCAAAGAAGGCCCAAAAACATTCAGTACTTC	CASTTVQRRPKNIQYF
NA	NA	TRBJ1-1	TRBV2	TGTGCCAGCAGTGGGTCCAGGGGCGGGAACACTGAAGCTTTCTTT	CASSGSRGGNTEAFF
TRBD1	NA	TRBJ2-2	TRBV5-1	TGCGCCAGCAGCCCGGACAGGGTTGGAACCGGGGAGCTGTTTTTT	CASSPDRVGTGELFF
NA	NA	TRBJ2-7	TRBV5-1	TGCGCCAGCAGTCCCGGGACCGGGGAGAACGAGCAGTACTTC	CASSPGTGENEQYF
NA	NA	TRBJ1-1	TRBV4-1	TGCGCCAGCAGCCAGAGAGCCGGAGACACTGAAGCTTTCTTT	CASSQRAGDTEAFF
TRBD2	NA	TRBJ2-1	TRBV5-1	TGCGCCAGCAGCCCGGGACTAGCGGGGATCAATGAGCAGTTCTTC	CASSPGLAGINEQFF
TRBD1	NA	TRBJ1-4	TRBV29-1	TGCAGCGTCTATAGGGGGACAGGTGACGAAAAACTGTTTTTT	CSVYRGTGDEKLFF
NA	NA	TRBJ1-2	TRBV28	TGTGCCAGCAGTCGGCTGGACCGGTTCGGAGGCTACACCTTC	CASSRLDRFGGYTF
TRBD1	NA	TRBJ2-2	TRBV24-1	TGTGCCACTTCTTCCTTCCGGGACAGCTTGAACACCGGGGAGCTGTTTTTT	CATSSFRDSLNTGELFF
NA	once	TRBJ1-2	TRBV29-1	TGCAGCGTTGAAAGGGACGGGGGCTACACCTTC	CSVERDGGYTF
TRBD1	once	TRBJ2-7	TRBV5-4	TGTGCCAGCAGCTCCCGGGACAGGGGGGAGCAGTACTTC	CASSSRDRGEQYF
NA	NA	TRBJ2-3	TRBV7-2	TGTGCCAGCAGCTTAGTTAAGGGTACAGATACGCAGTATTTT	CASSLVKGTDTQYF
NA	once	TRBJ1-1	TRBV7-7	TGTGCCAGCAGCCCCGTGGACAGAGTCTCTGAAGCTTTCTTT	CASSPVDRVSEAFF
NA	NA	TRBJ2-1	TRBV3-1	TGTGCCAGCAGCCAAGAGCCGAACCAGCCGCAGTTCTTC	CASSQEPNQPQFF